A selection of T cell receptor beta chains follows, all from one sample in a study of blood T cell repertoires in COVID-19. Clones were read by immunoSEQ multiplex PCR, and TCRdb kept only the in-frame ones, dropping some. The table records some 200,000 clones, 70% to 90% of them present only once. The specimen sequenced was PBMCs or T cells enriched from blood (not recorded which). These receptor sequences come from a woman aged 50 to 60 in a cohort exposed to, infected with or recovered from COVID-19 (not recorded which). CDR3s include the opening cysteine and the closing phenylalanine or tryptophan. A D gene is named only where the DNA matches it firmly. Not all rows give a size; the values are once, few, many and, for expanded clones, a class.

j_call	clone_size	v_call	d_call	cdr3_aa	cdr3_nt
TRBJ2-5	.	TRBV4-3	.	CASSQGYRDNRQETQYF	TGCGCCAGCAGCCAAGGATACAGGGATAACCGTCAAGAGACCCAGTACTTC
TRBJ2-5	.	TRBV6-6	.	CASTQGQKVQETQYF	TGTGCCAGCACACAAGGACAGAAGGTTCAAGAGACCCAGTACTTC
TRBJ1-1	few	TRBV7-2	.	CASSTQGTGTEAFF	TGTGCCAGCAGCACACAGGGAACCGGCACTGAAGCTTTCTTT
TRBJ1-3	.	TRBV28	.	CASSLLPVSGNTIYF	TGTGCCAGCAGTTTACTACCTGTCTCTGGAAACACCATATATTTT
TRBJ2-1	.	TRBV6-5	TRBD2	CASSPSGGMHNEQFF	TGTGCCAGCAGTCCTAGCGGGGGGATGCACAATGAGCAGTTCTTC
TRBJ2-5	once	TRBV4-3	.	CASSQEKGKETQYF	TGCGCCAGCAGCCAAGAAAAGGGGAAAGAGACCCAGTACTTC
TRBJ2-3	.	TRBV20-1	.	CSASPLRRDTDTQYF	TGCAGTGCTAGTCCCCTTCGCAGGGACACAGATACGCAGTATTTT
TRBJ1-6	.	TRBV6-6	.	CASSAGRVTLHF	TGTGCCAGCAGTGCAGGCCGTGTAACCCTCCACTTT
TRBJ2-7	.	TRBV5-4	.	CASSLVVYNAGEQYF	TGTGCCAGCAGCTTGGTCGTCTACAACGCGGGGGAGCAGTACTTC
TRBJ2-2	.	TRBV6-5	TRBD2	CASKLAGVYTGELFF	TGTGCCAGCAAGCTAGCGGGGGTTTACACCGGGGAGCTGTTTTTT
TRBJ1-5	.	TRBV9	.	CASSVGAGDSNQPQHF	TGTGCCAGCAGCGTAGGGGCAGGGGATAGCAATCAGCCCCAGCATTTT
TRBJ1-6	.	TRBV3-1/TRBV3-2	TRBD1	CASSPTGLAGGSPLHF	TGTGCCAGCAGTCCTACGGGACTAGCAGGGGGTTCACCCCTCCACTTT
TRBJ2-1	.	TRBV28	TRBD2	CASSSPGLAGGRNEQFF	TGTGCCAGCAGTTCACCTGGACTAGCGGGGGGGCGCAATGAGCAGTTCTTC
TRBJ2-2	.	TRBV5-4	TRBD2	CASNLAGHTGELFF	TGTGCCAGCAATCTAGCGGGGCACACCGGGGAGCTGTTTTTT
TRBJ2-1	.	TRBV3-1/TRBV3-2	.	CASSQYGTSEQFF	TGTGCCAGCAGCCAATACGGGACATCCGAGCAGTTCTTC
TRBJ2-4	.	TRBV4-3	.	CASSQVARLAKNIQYF	TGCGCCAGCAGCCAAGTAGCACGGCTAGCCAAAAACATTCAGTACTTC
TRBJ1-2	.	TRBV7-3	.	CASSPTGGFDGYTF	TGTGCCAGCAGCCCCACCGGAGGGTTCGATGGCTACACCTTC
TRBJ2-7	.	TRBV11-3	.	CASSLGERYEQYF	TGTGCCAGCAGCTTAGGGGAGAGGTACGAGCAGTACTTC
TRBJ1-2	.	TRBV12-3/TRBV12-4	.	CASRRSRGYGYTF	TGTGCCAGCAGAAGGTCGCGGGGCTATGGCTACACCTTC
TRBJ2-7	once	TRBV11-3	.	CASSLARGLQYF	TGTGCCAGCAGCTTGGCCAGGGGTCTCCAGTACTTC
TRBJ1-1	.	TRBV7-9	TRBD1	CASSFGDREVGEAFF	TGTGCCAGCAGCTTTGGGGACAGGGAGGTTGGCGAAGCTTTCTTT
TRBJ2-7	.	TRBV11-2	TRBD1	CASSLDRTGGVIYEQYF	TGTGCCAGCAGCTTAGACCGGACAGGGGGAGTGATCTACGAGCAGTACTTC
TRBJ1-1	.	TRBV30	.	CAWSPHGRGDTEAFF	TGTGCCTGGAGTCCCCATGGGCGGGGAGACACTGAAGCTTTCTTT
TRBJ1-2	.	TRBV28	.	CASSSGYGYTF	TGTGCCAGCAGCTCGGGCTATGGCTACACCTTC
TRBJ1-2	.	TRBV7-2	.	CASSLRGYGYTF	TGTGCCAGCAGCTTAAGGGGGTATGGCTACACCTTC
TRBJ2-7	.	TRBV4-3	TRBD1	CASSQSGTGESYEQYF	TGCGCCAGCAGCCAGTCCGGGACAGGGGAATCCTACGAGCAGTACTTC
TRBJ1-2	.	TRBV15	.	CATSRESGVPDYTF	TGTGCCACCAGCAGAGAGTCAGGCGTTCCTGACTACACCTTC
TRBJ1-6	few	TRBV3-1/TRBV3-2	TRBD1	CASGARGTNSPLHF	TGTGCCAGCGGAGCCAGGGGGACTAATTCACCCCTCCACTTT
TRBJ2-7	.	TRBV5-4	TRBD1	CASSLQGSNLGEQYF	TGTGCCAGCAGCCTACAGGGGTCCAACCTAGGCGAGCAGTACTTC
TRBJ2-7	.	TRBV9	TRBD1	CASSNGQGQGEQYF	TGTGCCAGCAGCAACGGACAGGGACAGGGCGAGCAGTACTTC
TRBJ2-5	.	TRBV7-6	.	CASSLGTVQETQYF	TGTGCCAGCAGCTTAGGGACAGTACAAGAGACCCAGTACTTC
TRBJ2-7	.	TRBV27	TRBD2	CASSSAGAYEQYF	TGTGCCAGCAGTTCAGCGGGGGCCTACGAGCAGTACTTC
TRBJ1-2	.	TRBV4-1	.	CASSQGSRVYGYTF	TGCGCCAGCAGCCAAGGGTCCAGGGTCTATGGCTACACCTTC
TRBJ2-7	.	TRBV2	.	CASSANRDFGEQYF	TGTGCCAGCAGTGCTAACAGGGATTTCGGTGAGCAGTACTTC
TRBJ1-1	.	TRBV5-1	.	CASSYEQNTEAFF	TGCGCCAGCAGCTATGAACAGAACACTGAAGCTTTCTTT
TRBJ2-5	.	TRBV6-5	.	CASRVPGRETQYF	TGTGCCAGCAGAGTCCCAGGGCGGGAGACCCAGTACTTC
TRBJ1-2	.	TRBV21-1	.	CASSATPRGAPLVGYGYTF	TGTGCCAGCAGCGCTACCCCCCGGGGGGCGCCGTTGGTTGGCTATGGCTACACCTTC
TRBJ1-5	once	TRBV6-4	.	CASSAFGGGGNQPQHF	TGTGCCAGCAGTGCTTTCGGGGGTGGGGGCAATCAGCCCCAGCATTTT
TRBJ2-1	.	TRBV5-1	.	CASSLSRDNEQFF	TGCGCCAGCAGCTTATCTAGAGACAATGAGCAGTTCTTC
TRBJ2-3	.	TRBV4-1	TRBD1	CASSRDSPGQGGDTQYF	TGCGCCAGCAGCCGAGACTCTCCGGGACAGGGAGGAGATACGCAGTATTTT
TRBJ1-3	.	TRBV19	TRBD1	CASRQGSSGNTIYF	TGTGCCAGTCGACAGGGGAGCTCTGGAAACACCATATATTTT
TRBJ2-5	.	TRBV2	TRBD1	CASMPDRGGSETQYF	TGTGCCAGCATGCCTGACAGGGGCGGTTCTGAGACCCAGTACTTC
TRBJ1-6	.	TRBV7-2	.	CASSLVGGGYNSPLHF	TGTGCCAGCAGCTTAGTCGGGGGTGGCTATAATTCACCCCTCCACTTT
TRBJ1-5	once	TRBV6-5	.	CASRGQNNQPQHF	TGTGCCAGCAGAGGACAGAACAATCAGCCCCAGCATTTT